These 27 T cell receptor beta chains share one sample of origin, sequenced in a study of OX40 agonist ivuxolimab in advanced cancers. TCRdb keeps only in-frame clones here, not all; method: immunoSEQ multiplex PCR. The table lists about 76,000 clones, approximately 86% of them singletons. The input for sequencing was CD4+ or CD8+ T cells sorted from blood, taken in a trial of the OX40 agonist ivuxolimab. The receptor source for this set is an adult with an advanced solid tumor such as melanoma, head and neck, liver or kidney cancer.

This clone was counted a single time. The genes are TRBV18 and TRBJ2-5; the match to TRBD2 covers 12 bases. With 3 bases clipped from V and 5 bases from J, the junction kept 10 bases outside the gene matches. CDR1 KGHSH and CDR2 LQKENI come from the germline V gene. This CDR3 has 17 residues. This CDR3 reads CASSPRTSGARGETQYF. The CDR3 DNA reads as TGTGCCAGCTCACCCCGGACTAGCGGGGCCCGCGGGGAGACCCAGTACTTC. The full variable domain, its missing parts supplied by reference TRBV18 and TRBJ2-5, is NAGVMQNPRHLVRRRGQEARLRCSPMKGHSHVYWYRQLPEEGLKFMVYLQKENIIDESGMPKERFSAEFPKEGPSILRIQQVVRGDSAAYFCASSPRTSGARGETQYFGPGTRLLVL.

CDR3 DNA sequence: TGTGCCAGCAGCTTTTCCGGGGGCATCGGAAACACCATATATTTT. Amino acids: CASSFSGGIGNTIYF. The chain combines TRBV7-8 with TRBJ1-3; D is possibly TRBD1 (6 bases). CDR1 is SGHVS, CDR2 FQNEAQ, per germline. The CDR3 is 15 amino acids. V lost 3 bases, J lost 4 bases, and 13 bases lay in between. The full variable domain, rest sourced from reference TRBV7-8 and TRBJ1-3, is GAGVSQSPRYKVAKRGQDVALRCDPISGHVSLFWYQQALGQGPEFLTYFQNEAQLDKSGLPSDRFFAERPEGSVSTLKIQRTQQEDSAVYLCASSFSGGIGNTIYFGEGSWLTVV.

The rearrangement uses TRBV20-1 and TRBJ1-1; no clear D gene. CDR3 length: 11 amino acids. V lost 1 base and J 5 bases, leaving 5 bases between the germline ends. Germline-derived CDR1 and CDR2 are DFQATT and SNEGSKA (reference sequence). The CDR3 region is CSARGGTEAFF. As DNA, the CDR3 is TGCAGTGCTAGAGGGGGTACTGAAGCTTTCTTT.

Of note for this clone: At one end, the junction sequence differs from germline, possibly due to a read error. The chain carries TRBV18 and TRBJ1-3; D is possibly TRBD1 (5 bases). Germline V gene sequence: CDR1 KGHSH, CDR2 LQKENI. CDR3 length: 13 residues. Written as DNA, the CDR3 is TGTGCCAGCTCATTAGAAGACAGCCACCAACGAGATTTT. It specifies CASSLEDSHQRDF.

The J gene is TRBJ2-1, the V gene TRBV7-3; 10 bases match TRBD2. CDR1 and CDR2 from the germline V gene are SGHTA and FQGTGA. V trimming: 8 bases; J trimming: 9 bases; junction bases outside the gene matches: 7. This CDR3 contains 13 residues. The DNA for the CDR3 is TGTGCCAGCGGTGGGACTAGCGCGGGTGAGCAGTTCTTC. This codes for CASGGTSAGEQFF.

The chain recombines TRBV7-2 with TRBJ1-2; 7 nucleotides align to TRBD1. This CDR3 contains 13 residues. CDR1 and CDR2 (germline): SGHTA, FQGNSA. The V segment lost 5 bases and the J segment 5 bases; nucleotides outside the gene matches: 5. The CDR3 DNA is TGTGCCAGCAGCCCCAGGGGGGGATATGGCTACACCTTC. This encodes CASSPRGGYGYTF.

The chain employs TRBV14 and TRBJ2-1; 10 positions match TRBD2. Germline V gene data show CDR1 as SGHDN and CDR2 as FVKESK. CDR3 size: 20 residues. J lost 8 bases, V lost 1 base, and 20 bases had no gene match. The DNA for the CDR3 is TGTGCCAGCAGCCAAGGGAGGGCTAGCGGGAGTGGTCGGGTGGTGCATGAGCAGTTCTTC. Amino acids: CASSQGRASGSGRVVHEQFF.

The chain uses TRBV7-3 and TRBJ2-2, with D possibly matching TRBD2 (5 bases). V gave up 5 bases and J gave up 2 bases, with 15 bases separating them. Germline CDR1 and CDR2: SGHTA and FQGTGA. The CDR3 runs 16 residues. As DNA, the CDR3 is TGTGCCAGCAGCCAGCGAGGAGGTTCAAACACCGGGGAGCTGTTTTTT. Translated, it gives CASSQRGGSNTGELFF.

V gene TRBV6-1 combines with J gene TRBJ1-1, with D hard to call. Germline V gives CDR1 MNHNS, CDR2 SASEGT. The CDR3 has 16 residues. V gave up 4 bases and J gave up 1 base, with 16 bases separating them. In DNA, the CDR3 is TGTGCCAGCAGTGTAATCCAGTCCCGTTGGAACACTGAAGCTTTCTTT. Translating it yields CASSVIQSRWNTEAFF.

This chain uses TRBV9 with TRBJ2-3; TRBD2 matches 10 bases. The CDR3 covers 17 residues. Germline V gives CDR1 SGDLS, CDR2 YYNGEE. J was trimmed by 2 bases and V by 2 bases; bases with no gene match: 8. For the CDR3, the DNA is TGTGCCAGCAGCGTGACCGGTAGCGGGGGGTACACAGATACGCAGTATTTT. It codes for CASSVTGSGGYTDTQYF.

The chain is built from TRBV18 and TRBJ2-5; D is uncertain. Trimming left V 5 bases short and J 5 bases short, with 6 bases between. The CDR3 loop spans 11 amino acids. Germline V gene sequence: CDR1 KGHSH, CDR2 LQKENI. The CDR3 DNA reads TGTGCCAGCTCAGTTCAGGAGACCCAGTACTTC. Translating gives CASSVQETQYF.

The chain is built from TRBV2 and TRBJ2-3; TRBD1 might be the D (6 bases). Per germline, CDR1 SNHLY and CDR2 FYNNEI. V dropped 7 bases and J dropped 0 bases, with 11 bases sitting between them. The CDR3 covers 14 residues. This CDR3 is CASKPQGSTDTQYF. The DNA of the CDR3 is TGTGCCAGCAAACCACAGGGTAGCACAGATACGCAGTATTTT.

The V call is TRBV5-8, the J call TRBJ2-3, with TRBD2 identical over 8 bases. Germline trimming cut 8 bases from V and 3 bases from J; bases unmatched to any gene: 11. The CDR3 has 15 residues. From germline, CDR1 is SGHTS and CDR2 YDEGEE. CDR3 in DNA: TGTGCCAGAGAAACGAGCGGGAGATCGACAGATACGCAGTATTTT. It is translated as CARETSGRSTDTQYF.

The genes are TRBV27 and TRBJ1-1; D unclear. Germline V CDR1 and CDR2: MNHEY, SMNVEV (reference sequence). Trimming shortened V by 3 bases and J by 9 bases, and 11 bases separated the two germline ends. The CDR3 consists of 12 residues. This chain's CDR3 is CASSLGTSKAFF. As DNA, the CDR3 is TGTGCCAGCAGTTTGGGTACCTCGAAAGCTTTCTTT.

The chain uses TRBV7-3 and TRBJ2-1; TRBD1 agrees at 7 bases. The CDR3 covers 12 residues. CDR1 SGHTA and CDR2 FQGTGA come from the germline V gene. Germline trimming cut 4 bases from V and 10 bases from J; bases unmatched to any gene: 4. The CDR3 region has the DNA TGTGCCAGCAGCTCTACAGGGGTAGAGCAGTTCTTC. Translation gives CASSSTGVEQFF.

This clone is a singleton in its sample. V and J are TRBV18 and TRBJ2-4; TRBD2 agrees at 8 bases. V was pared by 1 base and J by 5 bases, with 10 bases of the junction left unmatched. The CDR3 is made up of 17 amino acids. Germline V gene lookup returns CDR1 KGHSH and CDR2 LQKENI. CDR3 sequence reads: CASSPRGGGPGENIQYF. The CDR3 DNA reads TGTGCCAGCTCACCACGGGGCGGGGGGCCCGGAGAAAACATTCAGTACTTC.

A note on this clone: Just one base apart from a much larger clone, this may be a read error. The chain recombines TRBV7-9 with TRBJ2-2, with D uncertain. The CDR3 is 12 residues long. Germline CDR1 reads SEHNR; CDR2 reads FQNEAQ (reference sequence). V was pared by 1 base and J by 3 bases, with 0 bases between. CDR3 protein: CASSLDTGELFF. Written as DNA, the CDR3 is TGTGCCAGCAGCTTAGACACCGGGGAGCTGTTTTTT.

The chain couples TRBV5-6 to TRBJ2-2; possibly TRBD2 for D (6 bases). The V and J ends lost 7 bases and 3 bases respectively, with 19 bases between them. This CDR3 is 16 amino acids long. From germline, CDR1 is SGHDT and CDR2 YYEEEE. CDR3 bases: TGTGCCAGCGCCGCCGCCCTGGCTAGCGACACCGGGGAGCTGTTTTTT. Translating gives CASAAALASDTGELFF. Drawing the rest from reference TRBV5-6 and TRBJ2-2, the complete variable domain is DAGVTQSPTHLIKTRGQQVTLRCSPKSGHDTVSWYQQALGQGPQFIFQYYEEEERQRGNFPDRFSGHQFPNYSSELNVNALLLGDSALYLCASAAALASDTGELFFGEGSRLTVL.

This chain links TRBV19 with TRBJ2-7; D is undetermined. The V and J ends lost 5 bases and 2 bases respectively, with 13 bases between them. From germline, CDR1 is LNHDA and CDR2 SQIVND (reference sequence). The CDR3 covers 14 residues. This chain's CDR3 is CASSSPRLPYEQYF. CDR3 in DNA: TGTGCCAGTAGTTCCCCCCGACTCCCCTACGAGCAGTACTTC.

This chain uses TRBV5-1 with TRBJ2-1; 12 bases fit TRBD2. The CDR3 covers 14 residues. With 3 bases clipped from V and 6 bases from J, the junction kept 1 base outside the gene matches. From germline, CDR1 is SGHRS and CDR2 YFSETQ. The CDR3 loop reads CASSSTSGSNEQFF. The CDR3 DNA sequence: TGCGCCAGCAGCTCGACTAGCGGGAGCAATGAGCAGTTCTTC.

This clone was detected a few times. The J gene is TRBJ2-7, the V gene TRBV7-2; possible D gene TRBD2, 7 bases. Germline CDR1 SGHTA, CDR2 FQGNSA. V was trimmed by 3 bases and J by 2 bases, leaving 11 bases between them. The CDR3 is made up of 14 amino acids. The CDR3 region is CASSFREGAYEQYF. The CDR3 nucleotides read TGTGCCAGCAGCTTCAGGGAGGGGGCCTACGAGCAGTACTTC.

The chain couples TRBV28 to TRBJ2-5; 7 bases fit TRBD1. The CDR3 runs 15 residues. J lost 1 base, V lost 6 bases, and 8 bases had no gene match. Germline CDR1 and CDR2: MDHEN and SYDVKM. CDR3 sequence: CASSRLGTAQETQYF. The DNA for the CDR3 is TGTGCCAGCAGCCGGTTAGGGACAGCCCAAGAGACCCAGTACTTC.

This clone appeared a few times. Written as DNA, the CDR3 is TGTGCCAGCGCGGGTTATCGATTCACTGAAGCTTTCTTT. This sequence encodes CASAGYRFTEAFF. The chain couples TRBV28 to TRBJ1-1; D uncertain. Trimming removed 8 bases from V and 4 bases from J, with 14 bases in between. CDR1 and CDR2 from the germline V gene are MDHEN and SYDVKM. CDR3 length: 13 residues.

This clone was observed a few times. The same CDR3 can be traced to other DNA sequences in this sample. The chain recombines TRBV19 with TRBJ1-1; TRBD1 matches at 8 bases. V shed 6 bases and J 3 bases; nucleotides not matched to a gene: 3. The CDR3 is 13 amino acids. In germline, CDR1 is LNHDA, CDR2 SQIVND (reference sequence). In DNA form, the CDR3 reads TGTGCCAGTAGAACAGGGGGTGACACTGAAGCTTTCTTT. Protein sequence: CASRTGGDTEAFF.

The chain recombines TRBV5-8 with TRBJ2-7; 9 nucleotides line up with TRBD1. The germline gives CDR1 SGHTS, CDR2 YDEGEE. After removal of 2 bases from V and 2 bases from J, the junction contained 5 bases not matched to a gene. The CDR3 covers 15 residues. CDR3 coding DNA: TGTGCCAGCAGCTTTGTCCGGGACAGGGCCTACGAGCAGTACTTC. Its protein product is CASSFVRDRAYEQYF. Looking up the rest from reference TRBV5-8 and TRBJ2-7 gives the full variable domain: EAGVTQSPTHLIKTRGQQATLRCSPISGHTSVYWYQQALGLGLQFLLWYDEGEERNRGNFPPRFSGRQFPNYSSELNVNALELEDSALYLCASSFVRDRAYEQYFGPGTRLTVT.

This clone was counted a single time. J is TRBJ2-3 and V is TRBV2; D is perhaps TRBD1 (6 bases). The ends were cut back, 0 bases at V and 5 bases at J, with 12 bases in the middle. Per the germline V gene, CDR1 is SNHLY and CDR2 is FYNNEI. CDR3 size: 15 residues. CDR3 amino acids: CASSEARGWGDTQYF. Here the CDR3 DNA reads TGTGCCAGCAGTGAAGCGAGGGGGTGGGGAGATACGCAGTATTTT.

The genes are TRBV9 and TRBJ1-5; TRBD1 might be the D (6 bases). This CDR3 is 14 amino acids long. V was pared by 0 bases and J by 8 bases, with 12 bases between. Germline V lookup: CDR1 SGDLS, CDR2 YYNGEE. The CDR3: CASSVEGGREPQHF. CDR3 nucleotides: TGTGCCAGCAGCGTAGAGGGGGGCCGGGAGCCCCAGCATTTT.